These T cell receptor beta chains were read from a single sample in a study of cytomegalovirus exposure and HLA in healthy donors. Measured with immunoSEQ multiplex PCR; TCRdb has only the in-frame clones, and not every one. The profile shows around 130,000 clones, 75% to 80% of them singletons. Sequencing was performed on PBMCs. The receptors come from a woman aged 55-69 years in good health and CMV-seronegative. Both conserved end residues are trimmed from each CDR3.

v_call,j_call,cdr3_aa
TRBV27,TRBJ2-1,ASRRYPYNEQF
TRBV6-6,TRBJ2-4,ASSPGGGPKNIQY
TRBV16,TRBJ2-6,ASTLRGSGANVLT
TRBV18,TRBJ2-1,ASSGGTGATNEQF
TRBV6-1,TRBJ1-3,ASSDGVSGNTIY
TRBV2,TRBJ2-7,ASVPGVYEQY
TRBV7-9,TRBJ2-5,SIQRGLETQY
TRBV27,TRBJ2-5,ASNGLAGVRETQY
TRBV5-3,TRBJ1-5,ARSLNRETGNQPQH
TRBV28,TRBJ1-1,ALIAGPARGTEAF
TRBV23-1,TRBJ1-3,ASSQSWENCSGNTIY
TRBV6-6,TRBJ1-2,ASSYGGEGTGYT
TRBV9,TRBJ2-6,ASSPGVTGANVLT
TRBV5-1,TRBJ1-5,ASSTYSNQPQH
TRBV6-6,TRBJ2-2,ASSPGGGSPGELF
TRBV7-2,TRBJ1-1,ASSLGDYTEAF
TRBV18,TRBJ1-6,ASSSGTGGNSPLH
TRBV5-4,TRBJ2-2,ASSLALGNTGELF
TRBV9,TRBJ1-2,ASSVVGTGGDGYT
TRBV28,TRBJ2-7,ASTGQGVHEQY
TRBV7-9,TRBJ2-1,ASSLARGGREGQF
TRBV7-2,TRBJ1-5,ASSPGGGINQPQH
TRBV30,TRBJ2-2,AWIRGGGPNTGELF
TRBV2,TRBJ2-7,AIRVGQGTASYEQY
TRBV11-2,TRBJ2-5,ASSQGQEAARETQY
TRBV6-5,TRBJ1-1,ASSLGQTEAF
TRBV5-1,TRBJ2-5,ASSFDPGTGGGETQY
TRBV5-1,TRBJ1-4,ASSGTGATNEKLF
TRBV27,TRBJ1-1,ASSSTYEAF
TRBV9,TRBJ2-7,ASSVGVDLAETYEQY
TRBV6-5,TRBJ2-2,ASSYSPRGTGELF
TRBV5-1,TRBJ1-1,ASSGTGGLTEAF
TRBV29-1,TRBJ2-1,SVSGNEQF
TRBV28,TRBJ1-2,ASSRSNLNYGYT
TRBV7-6,TRBJ2-1,ASSLSGRVRNEQF
TRBV5-1,TRBJ2-7,ASSFRDKRYEQY
TRBV27,TRBJ1-5,ASSPVGGNQPQH
TRBV25-1,TRBJ2-7,ASSGWREEMWDEQY
TRBV27,TRBJ2-2,ASTQPSGSGTGELF
TRBV5-8,TRBJ2-4,ASSLEAGWELAKNIQY
TRBV11-2,TRBJ1-2,ASRFFGGGQSRGYT
TRBV7-9,TRBJ2-7,SSSATGDEQY